The 30 T cell receptor beta chains given below trace back to one sample, sequenced in a study of breast tumors, draining lymph nodes, adjacent tissues. Each CDR3 protein gets one entry after TCRdb re-called the multiplex PCR reads with MiXCR. The sample yields over 250,000 distinct CDR3 sequences, over 30% seen once. The lymph nodes were axillary draining lymph nodes from breast cancer patients. Sequenced: axillary lymph node tissue. The source of these receptors is a female donor with breast cancer. Some clones in this sample may be carry-over from other donors' samples.

In regard to this clonotype: A single base separates this from a much larger clone, so it may be a read error. The genes are TRBV15 and TRBJ2-1, with D maybe TRBD2 (5 bases). The germline gives CDR1 LNHNV, CDR2 YYDKDF (reference sequence). The V end was cut by 5 bases, the J end by 1 base, with 12 bases between. The CDR3 spans 15 residues. CDR3 region: CATSGGGHSYNEQFF. The CDR3 DNA sequence: TGTGCCACCAGCGGAGGAGGTCATTCCTACAATGAGCAGTTCTTC.

This clonotype was recorded many times. The V gene is TRBV6-5, the J gene TRBJ2-7; maybe TRBD1 (5 bases). The germline V gene has CDR1 MNHEY and CDR2 SVGAGI. Trimming cost V 7 bases and J 5 bases, with 18 bases left between them. The CDR3 covers 14 residues. CDR3 amino acids: CASTSLEGVHEQYF. The CDR3 nucleotides are TGTGCCAGCACCTCCCTGGAAGGGGTCCACGAGCAGTACTTC.

This clonotype was found many times. The rearrangement links TRBV20-1 to TRBJ2-5, with 7 bases aligning to TRBD2. Germline V lookup: CDR1 DFQATT, CDR2 SNEGSKA (reference sequence). The CDR3 has 14 residues. The junction had 5 bases not matched to a gene; V was cut back by 2 bases and J by 2 bases. The CDR3 sequence is CSARQAGLQETQYF. The CDR3 DNA sequence: TGCAGTGCTAGACAAGCGGGGTTACAAGAGACCCAGTACTTC.

In this sample, this clonotype turned up many times. The V call is TRBV5-6, the J call TRBJ2-7; 8 bases line up with TRBD1. The ends lost 2 bases at V and 5 bases at J; junction bases unmatched: 9. The CDR3 length is 15 residues. Germline V CDR1 and CDR2: SGHDT, YYEEEE. CDR3 in DNA: TGTGCCAGCAGCTTACTGGGACAGGCTGTCCACGAGCAGTACTTC. Translation gives CASSLLGQAVHEQYF. The entire variable domain, with the rest obtained from reference TRBV5-6 and TRBJ2-7, is as follows: DAGVTQSPTHLIKTRGQQVTLRCSPKSGHDTVSWYQQALGQGPQFIFQYYEEEERQRGNFPDRFSGHQFPNYSSELNVNALLLGDSALYLCASSLLGQAVHEQYFGPGTRLTVT.

Note on this clonotype: A much larger clone lies a single base off, so this may be a read error. The chain employs TRBV12-3 or TRBV12-4 and TRBJ2-1, with 8 nucleotides matching TRBD1. The CDR3 runs to 17 residues. The chain's CDR3 is CASSFSPGTGSYDEQFF. The CDR3 bases are TGTGCCAGCAGTTTCTCACCCGGGACAGGCTCCTACGATGAGCAGTTCTTC.

V gene TRBV28 combines with J gene TRBJ2-3; D gene unclear. CDR1 MDHEN and CDR2 SYDVKM come from the germline V gene. The CDR3 sequence is 11 residues long. Trimming cost V 8 bases and J 2 bases, with 5 bases left between them. CDR3 in DNA: TGTGCCAGCGGTTACACAGATACGCAGTATTTT. This codes for CASGYTDTQYF.

This clonotype has a count of ten or more. One end of the junction fails to match germline, which may point to a read error. Here the CDR3 DNA reads TGTGCCAGCAGCTTAGCCTCGCAGGGACGGGGATATAATCCACCCCTCCACTTT. Amino acid sequence: CASSLASQGRGYNPPLHF. The genes are TRBV7-8 and TRBJ1-6, with a weak D call TRBD1 (5 bases). CDR1 is SGHVS and CDR2 is FQNEAQ in the germline V gene. The CDR3 spans 18 residues.

In its sample, this clonotype was seen many times. The chain joins TRBV20-1 to TRBJ2-7; D is perhaps TRBD2 (5 bases). The CDR3 length is 13 residues. The germline V gene has CDR1 DFQATT and CDR2 SNEGSKA (reference sequence). The germline V and J ends were trimmed by 4 bases and 0 bases, with 10 bases remaining between them. In DNA, the CDR3 is TGCAGTGCTATGTGGGGAGCCTCCTACGAGCAGTACTTC. It translates to CSAMWGASYEQYF.

The chain is built from TRBV12-3 or TRBV12-4 and TRBJ2-4; D gene unclear. The CDR3 consists of 13 residues. Trimming took 2 bases from V and 6 from J, leaving 8 bases between them. This chain's CDR3 is CASSLSRGNIQYF. Here the CDR3 DNA reads TGTGCCAGCAGTTTATCGCGAGGAAACATTCAGTACTTC.

With respect to this clonotype: This may come from a read error, since a much larger clone is one base off. The CDR3 end shows no conserved phenylalanine or tryptophan, and so a read error is likely. The chain combines TRBV20-1 with TRBJ2-3, with 9 bases identical to TRBD2. Trimming took 3 bases from V and 0 from J; bases not matched to a gene: 4. CDR1 DFQATT and CDR2 SNEGSKA come from the germline V gene (reference sequence). This CDR3 region has 15 residues. DNA of the CDR3: TGCAGTGCTAGGCGGGGGGGGGTTAGCACAGATACGCAGTATTCT. Translation gives CSARRGGVSTDTQYS.

The chain carries TRBV7-2 and TRBJ1-1; D is unclear. CDR1 is SGHTA, CDR2 FQGNSA, per germline. V lost 5 bases and J lost 2, with 21 bases in between. The CDR3 extends over 17 amino acids. In DNA, the CDR3 is TGTGCCAGCAGCCCTCGGGTAGCCTACCCTGTTAACACTGAAGCTTTCTTT. It specifies CASSPRVAYPVNTEAFF.

In its sample, this clonotype was seen once. The junction and the germline gene differ at one end; a read error may be behind it. CDR3 protein: CASSPGSIDTDTRYF. DNA of the CDR3: TGTGCCAGCAGCCCGGGGTCCATCGACACAGATACGCGGTATTTT. This rearrangement joins TRBV7-9 to TRBJ2-3; tentatively, D is TRBD2 (5 bases). CDR3 size: 15 residues. From germline, CDR1 is SEHNR and CDR2 FQNEAQ (reference sequence).

At least ten counts were recorded for this clonotype. The CDR3 spells CASSVEGQIETQYF. Here the CDR3 DNA reads TGTGCCAGCAGCGTAGAGGGACAGATAGAGACCCAGTACTTC. This chain links TRBV9 with TRBJ2-5; 7 bases agree with TRBD1. V was clipped by 0 bases and J by 4 bases; unmatched bases: 3. CDR1 is SGDLS, CDR2 YYNGEE, per germline. This CDR3 has 14 residues.

This clonotype was picked up many times. This chain uses TRBV12-5 with TRBJ2-7; TRBD2 matches at 9 bases. The junction had 6 bases not matched to a gene; V was cut back by 0 bases and J by 6 bases. Germline V CDR1 and CDR2: LGHNT, FRNRAP. The length of the CDR3 is 15 residues. CDR3 loop: CASGLVASGESEQYF. The CDR3 coding sequence is TGTGCTAGTGGTTTGGTTGCTAGCGGGGAAAGCGAGCAGTACTTC.

This clonotype was seen repeatedly, ten times or more. The rearrangement uses TRBV9 and TRBJ2-7; 9 bases match TRBD1. The V segment lost 0 bases and the J segment 4 bases; nucleotides outside the gene matches: 8. Germline lookup yields CDR1 SGDLS and CDR2 YYNGEE. The length of the CDR3 is 16 residues. The CDR3 nucleotides read TGTGCCAGCAGCGTAGAAGTCGGGACAGGGATTTACGAGCAGTACTTC. Protein: CASSVEVGTGIYEQYF.

The V gene is TRBV28, the J gene TRBJ2-7, with TRBD1 matching 9 bases. V shed 3 bases and J 3 bases; nucleotides not matched to a gene: 3. The CDR3 has 14 amino acids. The germline V gene encodes CDR1 MDHEN and CDR2 SYDVKM. The CDR3 loop reads CASSFRQGVYEQYF. The CDR3 DNA reads as TGTGCCAGCAGTTTTCGACAGGGGGTCTACGAGCAGTACTTC.

The V call is TRBV3-1, the J call TRBJ2-3, with D possibly TRBD1 on 6 matching bases. Between the trimmed V and J ends, which lost 2 bases and 6 bases, there was a span of 15 bases. The CDR3 runs to 15 residues. The germline V gene encodes CDR1 LGHDT and CDR2 YNNKEL (reference sequence). The CDR3 nucleotides read TGTGCCAGCAGCCAACAGACAGGTTTAGTGGATACGCAGTATTTT. Residues: CASSQQTGLVDTQYF.

There are many counts of this clonotype. The rearrangement uses TRBV11-2 and TRBJ2-7; no clear D gene. CDR1 and CDR2 from the germline V gene are SGHAT and FQNNGV. This CDR3 is 15 amino acids long. Trimming shortened V by 4 bases and J by 0 bases, and 13 bases separated the two germline ends. The CDR3 nucleotides read TGTGCCAGCAGCTCGCAAAAGGTTCGCTCCTACGAGCAGTACTTC. Amino acids: CASSSQKVRSYEQYF.

The V gene is TRBV7-6, the J gene TRBJ2-5; 14 bases agree with TRBD2. Germline CDR1 and CDR2: SGHVS and FNYEAQ. The CDR3 is made up of 20 amino acids. Losses at the gene ends were 5 bases for V and 0 bases for J; bases not matched to a gene: 14. The CDR3 DNA reads TGTGCCAGCAGCCAACGACTGGGACTAGCGGGAGAGACACACCAAGAGACCCAGTACTTC. This sequence encodes CASSQRLGLAGETHQETQYF.

Ten or more counts support this clonotype. The CDR3 sequence: CASSFSSSEADTQYF. The CDR3 bases are TGTGCCAGCAGTTTTTCCTCTAGCGAGGCAGATACGCAGTATTTT. The V and J genes are TRBV12-3 or TRBV12-4 and TRBJ2-3; weak D call: TRBD2 (6 bases). The V gene lost 3 bases and the J gene lost 4 bases, with 14 bases spanning the gap. The CDR3 contains 15 residues.

The rearrangement joins TRBV7-8 to TRBJ2-7; 10 bases match TRBD2. Per the germline V gene, CDR1 is SGHVS and CDR2 is FQNEAQ. The CDR3 extends over 17 amino acids. V gave up 1 base and J gave up 6 bases; unmatched junction bases: 12. DNA for the CDR3: TGTGCCAGCAGCTTAGGAGGTCTAGCGGGAGCTTTCGGCGAGCAGTACTTC. The encoded protein is CASSLGGLAGAFGEQYF.

This clonotype was picked up many times. The CDR3 loop is CASSLQTSSEQFF. The CDR3, as DNA: TGTGCCAGCAGCTTACAGACGAGCAGCGAGCAGTTCTTC. This chain uses TRBV7-6 with TRBJ2-1; D remains ambiguous. This CDR3 has 13 amino acids. Germline CDR1 and CDR2: SGHVS and FNYEAQ. V lost 2 bases and J 10 bases, leaving 12 bases between the germline ends.

Many counts were recorded for this clonotype. The rearrangement uses TRBV4-2 and TRBJ2-3, with a weak D call TRBD2 (6 bases). Germline V gives CDR1 LGHNA, CDR2 YNFKEQ. Trimming left V 0 bases short and J 3 bases short, with 13 bases between. The CDR3 contains 16 residues. Here the CDR3 DNA reads TGTGCCAGCAGCCAAGATCCCGGGAGAAAGACAGATACGCAGTATTTT. This gives the protein CASSQDPGRKTDTQYF.

This clonotype appeared a single time. A clone one base away is much larger, so this may be a read error. The V call is TRBV5-1, the J call TRBJ1-2; D is ambiguous. Germline V lookup: CDR1 SGHRS, CDR2 YFSETQ. CDR3 length equals 14 residues. CDR3 protein: CANSLGDEYYGYTF. DNA of the CDR3: TGTGCCAACAGCTTGGGTGACGAATACTATGGCTACACCTTC.

The sample holds many counts of this clonotype. The genes are TRBV12-3 or TRBV12-4 and TRBJ2-7, with 11 positions matching TRBD2. The ends lost 6 bases at V and 2 bases at J; junction bases unmatched: 6. The CDR3 is 15 residues long. CDR3 nucleotide sequence: TGTGCCAGCAGACCCGGACTAGCGGGTACCTACGAGCAGTACTTC. The encoded protein is CASRPGLAGTYEQYF.

Notes on this clonotype: This could be a read error, since a much larger clone is one nucleotide away. This chain joins TRBV5-1 and TRBJ1-4; D is unclear. In germline, CDR1 is SGHRS, CDR2 YFSETQ. The CDR3 consists of 17 residues. The CDR3 is CASSLALETQTGENLFF. CDR3 coding DNA: TGCGCCAGCAGCTTGGCCCTCGAAACCCAGACGGGTGAAAACCTGTTTTTT.

The chain joins TRBV2 to TRBJ1-5; weak D call: TRBD1 (5 bases). With 0 bases removed from V and 5 bases from J, the gap between germline ends came to 11 bases. This CDR3 is built from 15 residues. Germline V gives CDR1 SNHLY, CDR2 FYNNEI. The CDR3 is CASSEAGPQDQPQHF. CDR3 bases: TGTGCCAGCAGTGAAGCGGGACCCCAAGATCAGCCCCAGCATTTT.

This clonotype was seen ten or more times. The chain uses TRBV2 and TRBJ2-5; TRBD2 agrees at 8 bases. In germline, CDR1 is SNHLY, CDR2 FYNNEI. The CDR3 runs to 14 residues. V shed 7 bases and J 2 bases; nucleotides not matched to a gene: 6. CDR3 sequence reads: CASNLAGNQETQYF. CDR3 in DNA: TGTGCCAGCAACTTAGCGGGAAATCAAGAGACCCAGTACTTC.

This clonotype occurred many times. The J gene is TRBJ2-3, the V gene TRBV20-1; 9 bases align to TRBD2. J lost 1 base, V lost 4 bases, and 9 bases had no gene match. The CDR3 consists of 16 residues. From germline, CDR1 is DFQATT and CDR2 SNEGSKA (reference sequence). The DNA for the CDR3 is TGCAGTGCTACTACCCTTTTAGCGGGGGGCACAGATACGCAGTATTTT. Translated: CSATTLLAGGTDTQYF.

In regard to this clonotype: The junction shows a germline mismatch at one end, possibly a read error. The V call is TRBV20-1, the J call TRBJ2-7; 8 bases align to TRBD1. CDR1 is DFQATT and CDR2 is SNEGSKA in the germline V gene (reference sequence). The CDR3 covers 16 residues. CDR3 loop: CSARDRRDRTAYEQYF. CDR3 nucleotides: TGCAGTGCTAGAGATCGACGGGACAGGACAGCCTACGAGCAGTATTTC.